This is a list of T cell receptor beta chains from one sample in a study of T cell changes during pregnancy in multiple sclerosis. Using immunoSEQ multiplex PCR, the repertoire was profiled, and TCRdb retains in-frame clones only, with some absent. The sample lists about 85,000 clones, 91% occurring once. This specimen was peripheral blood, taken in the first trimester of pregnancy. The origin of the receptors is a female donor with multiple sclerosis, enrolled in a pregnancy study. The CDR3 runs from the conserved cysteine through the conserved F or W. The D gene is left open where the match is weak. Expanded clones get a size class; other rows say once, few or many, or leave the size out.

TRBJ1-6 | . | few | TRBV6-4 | TGTGCCAGCAGTGCTGACTGGAATTCACCCCTCCACTTT | CASSADWNSPLHF
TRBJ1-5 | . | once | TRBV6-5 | TGTGCCAGCAGTTACTCCTACAGGGTCAATCAGCCCCAGCATTTT | CASSYSYRVNQPQHF
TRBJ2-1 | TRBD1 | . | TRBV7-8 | TGTGCCAGCAGCTTAGGGTCTGCCGGGACAGGGGGGTACAATGAGCAGTTCTTC | CASSLGSAGTGGYNEQFF
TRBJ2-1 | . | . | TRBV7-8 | TGTGCCAGCAGCTTAGAAAGACTGGGTGAGCAGTTCTTC | CASSLERLGEQFF
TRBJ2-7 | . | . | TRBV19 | TGTGCCAGTAGTAACTCCGGGGGTTACGAGCAGTACTTC | CASSNSGGYEQYF
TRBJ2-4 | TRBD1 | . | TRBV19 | TGTGCCAGTAGGGCGCCGACAGGGCGCATTCAGTACTTC | CASRAPTGRIQYF
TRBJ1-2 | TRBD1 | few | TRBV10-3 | TGTGCCACGGAAGGGGGCGCCGCCAATGGCTACACCTTC | CATEGGAANGYTF
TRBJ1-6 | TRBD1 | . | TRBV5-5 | TGTGCCAGCAGCTTGCCAGGGGGATATTCACCCCTCCACTTT | CASSLPGGYSPLHF
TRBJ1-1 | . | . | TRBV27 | TGTGCCAGCAGTTTTTTAAATTCGGGGACTGAAGCTTTCTTT | CASSFLNSGTEAFF
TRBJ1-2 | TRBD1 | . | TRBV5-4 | TGTGCCAGCACCCCCGGGACAGGGGTGGAGTACACCTTC | CASTPGTGVEYTF
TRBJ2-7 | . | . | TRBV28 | TGTGCCATCTCGGGGGTAGGGGAGACCTACGAGCAGTACTTC | CAISGVGETYEQYF
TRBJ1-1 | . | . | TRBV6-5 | TGTGCCACCTTATTAGACCGCGCGGGACGTGCAGCTTTCTTT | CATLLDRAGRAAFF